The entry that follows covers one T cell receptor (beta chain) sequence. Treatment: some 20 received Ad26.COV2.S at low or high dose, single or two shots; roughly 5 received placebo; per-sample allocation not given. Sampling took place 63 days after the first vaccine or placebo injection. Per germline, CDR1 SGHTA and CDR2 FQGNSA. The CDR3 has 14 residues. V lost 5 bases and J lost 4; bases outside the gene matches: 4. This sample is drawn from a study of Ad26.COV2.S vaccination and SARS-CoV-2 variants. Study as a whole: Ad26.COV2.S given intramuscularly, once or twice 56 days apart.

Sequenced by immunoSEQ multiplex PCR; TCRdb stores in-frame clones only, minus some. The table has about 680,000 clones, 89% seen once; the top ten hold approximately 1.5%. This chain links TRBV7-2 with TRBJ1-3; 8 positions match TRBD1. The material sequenced was peripheral blood, taken in a trial of Ad26.COV2.S vaccine versus placebo. This TCR derives from a person between 18 and 65 years old who received the Ad26.COV2.S COVID-19 vaccine or a placebo. Written as DNA, the CDR3 is TGTGCCAGCAGCGTAACAGGGGGAGGAAACACCATATATTTT. Protein sequence: CASSVTGGGNTIYF.